What follows are 32 T cell receptor beta chains derived from one specimen sequenced in a study of vaccination and CD4 T cells after COVID-19 (dated by TCRdb to the early 2020s). According to the study, the label for this sample's treatment or condition signals: roughly 11-day PBMC culture with coronavirus spike peptide pools or control peptides (ViraFEST assay). No antigens are known for them. Receptor libraries were prepared by PCR. Data came from an Illumina iSeq 100. TCR sequencing of DNA from cultured CD4+ T cells used the Oncomine TCR Beta short-read assay at the Johns Hopkins FTIC core. TCRdb applied fastp at Q25 and MiXCR to the public reads, then kept only in-frame beta chains. Entries that share a CDR3 protein sequence are merged under the most common genes and DNA. The sample yields roughly 23,000 distinct CDR3 sequences; around 70% were counted once. About 20% of the sample belongs to the ten largest clones.

The sample consisted of CD4+ T cells from blood, cultured in vitro, taken after SARS-CoV-2 vaccination. All receptors derive from a human donor who received a COVID-19 vaccine.

The CDR3 protein is CASSVDREASTIYF. Here the CDR3 DNA reads TGTGCCAGCAGCGTTGACAGGGAGGCTAGCACCATATATTTT. V gene TRBV7-8 combines with J gene TRBJ1-3; TRBD1 matches at 7 bases. The V gene end was trimmed by 5 bases and the J gene end by 9 bases; junction bases not matched to a gene: 10. This CDR3 contains 14 residues. CDR1 is SGHVS, CDR2 FQNEAQ, per germline. The full variable domain, completed using reference TRBV7-8 and TRBJ1-3, is GAGVSQSPRYKVAKRGQDVALRCDPISGHVSLFWYQQALGQGPEFLTYFQNEAQLDKSGLPSDRFFAERPEGSVSTLKIQRTQQEDSAVYLCASSVDREASTIYFGEGSWLTVV.

This chain joins TRBV7-3 and TRBJ1-1; 9 nucleotides agree with TRBD1. The CDR3 extends over 13 amino acids. V was clipped by 4 bases and J by 8 bases; unmatched bases: 5. The germline V gene has CDR1 SGHTA and CDR2 FQGTGA. The CDR3 region is CASSSTGGGEAFF. DNA for the CDR3: TGTGCCAGCAGCTCCACAGGGGGCGGGGAAGCTTTCTTT.

The chain has TRBV30 and TRBJ1-2; 9 positions match TRBD1. The CDR3 is made up of 13 amino acids. V lost 3 bases, J lost 7 bases, and 6 bases stayed unmatched. Germline V CDR1 and CDR2: GTSNPN, SVGIG (reference sequence). This CDR3 is CAWRTTGGSGYTF. In nucleotides, the CDR3 is TGTGCCTGGAGGACTACAGGGGGCAGTGGCTACACCTTC.

The rearrangement joins TRBV20-1 to TRBJ1-5; TRBD1 aligns across 7 bases. The V gene's germline CDR1 is DFQATT and CDR2 SNEGSKA (reference sequence). Trimming cost V 1 base and J 4 bases; bases outside gene matches: 10. The CDR3 totals 16 residues. The chain's CDR3 is CSARVENRGGNQPQHF. The CDR3 DNA is TGCAGTGCTAGAGTTGAAAACAGGGGTGGGAATCAGCCCCAGCATTTT.

This clonotype was counted a few times. This chain uses TRBV20-1 with TRBJ1-6; 10 nucleotides align to TRBD1. The germline CDR1 and CDR2 sequences are DFQATT and SNEGSKA (reference sequence). The CDR3 length is 14 residues. V lost 5 bases to trimming and J lost 5 bases; unmatched junction nucleotides: 3. The DNA of the CDR3 is TGCAGTGCTGTGGGACAGGGGAATAATTCACCCCTCCACTTT. Translated: CSAVGQGNNSPLHF.

The chain has TRBV6-2 or TRBV6-3 and TRBJ1-5, with unresolved D. V shed 7 bases and J shed 2 bases, with 27 bases lying between them. CDR1 and CDR2 from the germline V gene are MNHEY and SVGEGT. This CDR3 has 19 amino acids. In nucleotides, the CDR3 is TGTGCCAGCACTCCCAACCCCTACCGACTGGGAGAGGGCAATCAGCCCCAGCATTTT. Its translation: CASTPNPYRLGEGNQPQHF.

This chain connects TRBV5-1 to TRBJ1-1; D gene ambiguous. Deletions cut 0 bases from V and 0 bases from J, with 9 bases between. From germline, CDR1 is SGHRS and CDR2 YFSETQ. The CDR3 totals 15 residues. The CDR3 DNA follows: TGCGCCAGCAGCTTGGCCGGAGAAATGAACACTGAAGCTTTCTTT. Translation gives CASSLAGEMNTEAFF.

This chain links TRBV6-1 with TRBJ2-7, with 15 bases identical to TRBD2. V shed 7 bases, J shed 6 bases, and the junction held 19 bases outside the gene matches. This CDR3 comprises 19 residues. CDR1 MNHNS and CDR2 SASEGT come from the germline V gene. CDR3 loop: CASTGAGTSGGSRFGEQYF. The CDR3 DNA reads TGTGCCAGCACCGGTGCGGGGACTAGCGGGGGGTCCCGTTTTGGCGAGCAGTACTTC.

The genes are TRBV20-1 and TRBJ1-1, with a possible D match to TRBD1 (5 bases). This CDR3 comprises 14 residues. Trimming cost V 5 bases and J 4 bases, with 17 bases left between them. Germline loops: CDR1 DFQATT, CDR2 SNEGSKA (reference sequence). CDR3 DNA sequence: TGCAGTGCTCTACACAGGTTCGGGCGCACTGAAGCTTTCTTT. It codes for CSALHRFGRTEAFF.

This clonotype has just a few counts. This sequence joins TRBV20-1 and TRBJ2-5, with D hard to call. This CDR3 comprises 11 residues. V gave up 4 bases and J gave up 3 bases, with 6 bases separating them. Germline loops: CDR1 DFQATT, CDR2 SNEGSKA (reference sequence). The CDR3 region has the DNA TGCAGTGCTACCCTGGAAGAGACCCAGTACTTC. Translation gives CSATLEETQYF.

There are a few counts of this clonotype. The chain carries TRBV27 and TRBJ1-2; 10 nucleotides align to TRBD1. The CDR3 contains 21 residues. Trimming cost V 5 bases and J 3 bases; bases outside gene matches: 24. The germline CDR1 and CDR2 sequences are MNHEY and SMNVEV (reference sequence). The CDR3 is CASSPRQGAMVGRARDYGYTF. For the CDR3, the DNA is TGTGCCAGCAGTCCCAGACAGGGGGCGATGGTAGGGCGAGCTAGAGACTATGGCTACACCTTC.

This chain links TRBV19 with TRBJ1-5; a weak D match, TRBD1 (5 bases). CDR3 size: 15 residues. Per the germline V gene, CDR1 is LNHDA and CDR2 is SQIVND (reference sequence). V dropped 5 bases and J dropped 7 bases, with 18 bases sitting between them. CDR3 coding DNA: TGTGCCAGTAGTCCCGGAGTAGGGAGGGGCCAGCCCCAGCATTTT. It codes for CASSPGVGRGQPQHF.

V is TRBV10-1 and J is TRBJ2-7; D is ambiguous. Germline V lookup: CDR1 WNHNN, CDR2 SYGVQD (reference sequence). The V gene lost 3 bases and the J gene lost 0 bases, with 3 bases spanning the gap. CDR3 length: 12 residues. The CDR3 loop reads CASSEFSYEQYF. CDR3 DNA sequence: TGCGCCAGCAGTGAATTCTCCTACGAGCAGTACTTC.

This clonotype was found a few times. This rearrangement joins TRBV6-5 to TRBJ2-5; 9 bases fit TRBD2. Losses at the gene ends were 2 bases for V and 5 bases for J; bases not matched to a gene: 9. The CDR3 covers 16 residues. From germline, CDR1 is MNHEY and CDR2 SVGAGI. CDR3 nucleotide sequence: TGTGCCAGCAGTTACAGATTGGGGACTAGCTTGGAGACCCAGTACTTC. It specifies CASSYRLGTSLETQYF.

The chain joins TRBV15 to TRBJ2-1, with D tentatively TRBD2 (6 bases). V lost 0 bases to trimming and J lost 5 bases, with 14 bases between them. CDR1 is LNHNV, CDR2 YYDKDF, per germline (reference sequence). The CDR3 totals 16 residues. CDR3: CATSRDGGGADNEQFF. The CDR3 nucleotides are TGTGCCACCAGCAGAGATGGAGGCGGGGCGGACAATGAGCAGTTCTTC.

Only one count was recorded for this clonotype. V and J are TRBV6-1 and TRBJ1-3; unclear D gene. Trimming removed 6 bases from V and 0 bases from J, with 18 bases in between. CDR1 and CDR2 from the germline V gene are MNHNS and SASEGT. The CDR3 has 17 residues. For the CDR3, the DNA is TGTGCCAGCAGGGGTGGGTGGCAGTCGCGCTCTGGAAACACCATATATTTT. Residues: CASRGGWQSRSGNTIYF.

The chain employs TRBV27 and TRBJ1-1; D unresolved. The CDR3 runs to 17 residues. V dropped 0 bases and J dropped 0 bases, with 14 bases sitting between them. The V gene's germline CDR1 is MNHEY and CDR2 SMNVEV (reference sequence). The chain's CDR3 is CASSLSTPGRLNTEAFF. CDR3 sequence (DNA): TGTGCCAGCAGTTTATCAACCCCTGGACGGCTGAACACTGAAGCTTTCTTT.

The V and J genes are TRBV30 and TRBJ1-1; D is uncertain. V lost 4 bases, J lost 4 bases, and 19 bases lay in between. In germline, CDR1 is GTSNPN, CDR2 SVGIG (reference sequence). This CDR3 is built from 15 residues. In nucleotides, the CDR3 is TGTGCCTGGACGGCCGGAGTTAATTTTGCCACTGAAGCTTTCTTT. Encoded protein: CAWTAGVNFATEAFF.

The chain has TRBV27 and TRBJ2-7, with D perhaps TRBD1 or TRBD2 (5 bases each). The CDR3 is 16 amino acids. In germline, CDR1 is MNHEY, CDR2 SMNVEV (reference sequence). V lost 5 bases, J lost 2 bases, and 19 bases lay in between. Written as DNA, the CDR3 is TGTGCCAGCAGTCCTAGGGACGGCAATACCCCCTACGAGCAGTACTTC. It specifies CASSPRDGNTPYEQYF.

V is TRBV19 and J is TRBJ2-7; 9 bases are a match to TRBD1. V was clipped by 5 bases and J by 2 bases; unmatched bases: 4. The CDR3 has 14 residues. Germline V gene lookup returns CDR1 LNHDA and CDR2 SQIVND (reference sequence). CDR3 residues: CASSAGTGTYEQYF. The CDR3 DNA follows: TGTGCCAGTAGTGCCGGGACAGGGACCTACGAGCAGTACTTC.

The gene calls are TRBV5-4 and TRBJ1-1; the D is unclear. The CDR3 loop spans 13 amino acids. The V gene's germline CDR1 is SGHNT and CDR2 YYREEE (reference sequence). The V end was cut by 0 bases, the J end by 3 bases, with 6 bases between. CDR3 nucleotide sequence: TGTGCCAGCAGCTTGGGCCAGTACACTGAAGCTTTCTTT. Its translation: CASSLGQYTEAFF.

This clonotype appeared a few times. The chain has TRBV7-2 and TRBJ1-5; D is undetermined. Germline V gives CDR1 SGHTA, CDR2 FQGNSA. The CDR3 covers 13 residues. V was trimmed by 0 bases and J by 5 bases, leaving 5 bases between them. CDR3: CASSLARDQPQHF. The DNA of the CDR3 is TGTGCCAGCAGCTTAGCACGGGATCAGCCCCAGCATTTT.

The chain uses TRBV24-1 and TRBJ2-3; 8 nucleotides line up with TRBD2. Germline loops: CDR1 KGHDR, CDR2 SFDVKD. The CDR3 is 16 amino acids. V was clipped by 5 bases and J by 2 bases; unmatched bases: 8. The CDR3 reads CATSGGRGATTDTQYF. The CDR3 bases are TGTGCCACCAGTGGGGGGCGGGGGGCCACCACAGATACGCAGTATTTT.

This chain uses TRBV5-1 with TRBJ1-1; D is perhaps TRBD1 (5 bases). There are 14 residues in the CDR3. Trimming stripped 0 bases from V and 1 base from J, with 7 bases between. CDR1 and CDR2 from the germline V gene are SGHRS and YFSETQ. The CDR3 spells CASSLARANTEAFF. In DNA, the CDR3 is TGCGCCAGCAGCTTGGCCAGGGCGAACACTGAAGCTTTCTTT. Full variable domain (outside the CDR3, taken from reference TRBV5-1 and TRBJ1-1): KAGVTQTPRYLIKTRGQQVTLSCSPISGHRSVSWYQQTPGQGLQFLFEYFSETQRNKGNFPGRFSGRQFSNSRSEMNVSTLELGDSALYLCASSLARANTEAFFGQGTRLTVV.

This chain's CDR3 is CASSLADREGEQYF. CDR3 DNA: TGCGCCAGCAGCTTGGCGGACAGGGAAGGCGAGCAGTACTTC. The chain combines TRBV5-1 with TRBJ2-7, with 8 nucleotides matching TRBD1. This CDR3 contains 14 residues. Germline V lookup: CDR1 SGHRS, CDR2 YFSETQ. J was trimmed by 6 bases and V by 0 bases; bases with no gene match: 5. Full variable domain (outside the CDR3, taken from reference TRBV5-1 and TRBJ2-7): KAGVTQTPRYLIKTRGQQVTLSCSPISGHRSVSWYQQTPGQGLQFLFEYFSETQRNKGNFPGRFSGRQFSNSRSEMNVSTLELGDSALYLCASSLADREGEQYFGPGTRLTVT.

This rearrangement joins TRBV20-1 to TRBJ1-5; TRBD1 agrees at 9 bases. The trim removed 6 bases at V and 5 bases at J, leaving 5 bases unmatched. Germline CDR1 and CDR2: DFQATT and SNEGSKA (reference sequence). The CDR3 covers 13 residues. CDR3 DNA sequence: TGCAGTGCCGACAGGGGGGGCGATCAGCCCCAGCATTTT. Translated, it gives CSADRGGDQPQHF.

This chain connects TRBV7-3 to TRBJ1-6; tentatively, D is TRBD1 (5 bases). The CDR3 has 14 amino acids. Germline V gives CDR1 SGHTA, CDR2 FQGTGA. The V gene lost 2 bases and the J gene lost 8 bases, with 10 bases spanning the gap. In nucleotides, the CDR3 is TGTGCCAGCAGCTTATCTGGGGGTGATTCACCCCTCCACTTT. Its protein is CASSLSGGDSPLHF. The variable domain in full, with the rest retrieved from reference TRBV7-3 and TRBJ1-6, is GAGVSQTPSNKVTEKGKYVELRCDPISGHTALYWYRQSLGQGPEFLIYFQGTGAADDSGLPNDRFFAVRPEGSVSTLKIQRTERGDSAVYLCASSLSGGDSPLHFGNGTRLTVT.

This clonotype was counted a few times. The chain recombines TRBV11-2 with TRBJ2-7, with 7 bases that match TRBD1. V was clipped by 5 bases and J by 3 bases; unmatched bases: 10. Germline V gene lookup returns CDR1 SGHAT and CDR2 FQNNGV. There are 15 residues in the CDR3. CDR3 residues: CASSTPPGQNYEQYF. DNA for the CDR3: TGTGCCAGCAGCACGCCCCCGGGACAGAACTACGAGCAGTACTTC.

The sample holds a few counts of this clonotype. The rearrangement joins TRBV20-1 to TRBJ1-2; a possible D gene is TRBD1 (6 bases). Germline CDR1 reads DFQATT; CDR2 reads SNEGSKA (reference sequence). This CDR3 is 14 amino acids long. V was clipped by 5 bases and J by 2 bases, with 15 bases between them. The DNA of the CDR3 is TGCAGTGCTGGGCGGGAGGGGGGAAACTATGGCTACACCTTC. This translates into CSAGREGGNYGYTF.

This chain connects TRBV19 to TRBJ1-2; D may be TRBD1 (6 bases). CDR1 and CDR2 from the germline V gene are LNHDA and SQIVND (reference sequence). The CDR3 has 14 residues. Trimming cost V 8 bases and J 5 bases, with 18 bases left between them. The CDR3, as DNA: TGTGCCAGTGGAAGAATACAGGGTCATTATGGCTACACCTTC. It yields the protein CASGRIQGHYGYTF.

This clonotype was detected only a few times. V gene TRBV20-1 combines with J gene TRBJ1-6; TRBD1 is a possible D gene (5 bases). V was trimmed by 1 base and J by 6 bases, leaving 13 bases between them. The CDR3 loop spans 15 amino acids. CDR1 and CDR2 from the germline V gene are DFQATT and SNEGSKA (reference sequence). Written as DNA, the CDR3 is TGCAGTGCTAGAGGGGATCTTAGGGGTAATTCACCCCTCCACTTT. It translates to CSARGDLRGNSPLHF.

The CDR3 DNA follows: TGTGCCACCAGCAGAGATTTGGGGAGGGGGCATGCTGAGCAGTTCTTC. Its protein product is CATSRDLGRGHAEQFF. The rearrangement uses TRBV15 and TRBJ2-1; possibly TRBD1 or TRBD2 for D (7 bases each). V was clipped by 0 bases and J by 9 bases, with 18 bases between them. The CDR3 loop spans 16 amino acids. Per germline, CDR1 LNHNV and CDR2 YYDKDF (reference sequence).